Presented here are 8 T cell receptor beta chains from one specimen sequenced in a study of HIV-infected patients and healthy controls. TCRdb reprocessed the 5' RACE reads with MiXCR, giving one entry per CDR3 protein. The sample shows 60,000 to 70,000 distinct CDR3 sequences, roughly 19% of them seen only once. Specimen: CD4+ T cells from blood. The receptors were gathered from a human donor in good health.

V gene TRBV7-8 combines with J gene TRBJ2-6; weak D call: TRBD1 (5 bases). The CDR3 is 19 amino acids. The V and J ends lost 5 bases and 2 bases respectively, with 22 bases between them. CDR1 SGHVS and CDR2 FQNEAQ come from the germline V gene. CDR3 DNA: TGTGCCAGCAGCCCGGACCAGGGCACGATAATGGCTGGGGCCAACGTCCTGACTTTC. This gives the protein CASSPDQGTIMAGANVLTF.

This clonotype was recorded at least ten times. This sequence joins TRBV3-1 and TRBJ2-3, with D tentatively TRBD2 (5 bases). The CDR3 runs 16 residues. The germline CDR1 and CDR2 sequences are LGHDT and YNNKEL (reference sequence). V was cut by 2 bases and J by 7 bases, with 19 bases left in between. CDR3 nucleotides: TGTGCCAGCAGCCAACCCCGAGGCCCCAGCGGCAATACGCAGTATTTT. Its translation is CASSQPRGPSGNTQYF.

This clonotype was counted between two and nine times. This chain joins TRBV20-1 and TRBJ2-7; TRBD2 matches at 12 bases. Germline V gene lookup returns CDR1 DFQATT and CDR2 SNEGSKA (reference sequence). V dropped 2 bases and J dropped 6; count of bases not matched to a gene: 11. The CDR3 extends over 16 amino acids. In nucleotides, the CDR3 is TGCAGTGCTAGATACAGCGGACTAGCGGGGCTAGGCGAGCAGTACTTC. Translation gives CSARYSGLAGLGEQYF.

This clonotype was seen at least ten times. The junction does not match germline at one end; this may be a read error. V is TRBV29-1 and J is TRBJ1-1, with unresolved D. The CDR3 spans 11 residues. CDR1 SQVTM and CDR2 ANQGSEA come from the germline V gene. The DNA of the CDR3 is TGCAGCGTTGAATTCAACAGTGAAGCTTTCTTT. This encodes CSVEFNSEAFF.

This clonotype was counted at least ten times. J is TRBJ1-6 and V is TRBV6-1; TRBD1 might be the D (5 bases). CDR1 MNHNS and CDR2 SASEGT come from the germline V gene. The CDR3 totals 13 residues. V lost 2 bases to trimming and J lost 11 bases, with 10 bases between them. Written as DNA, the CDR3 is TGTGCCAGCAGTGAATATGAGGGGACACCCCTCCACTTT. It yields the protein CASSEYEGTPLHF.

This chain links TRBV6-2 or TRBV6-3 with TRBJ2-3; TRBD2 might be the D (6 bases). CDR3 length: 12 amino acids. The V end was cut by 8 bases, the J end by 15 bases, with 21 bases between. The germline V gene has CDR1 MNHEY and CDR2 SVGEGT. The CDR3 DNA reads as TGTGCCAGCGGAGGTAGCGGACCCACCCAATATTTT. Translating gives CASGGSGPTQYF.

The chain links TRBV29-1 to TRBJ1-5; 8 bases agree with TRBD1. The CDR3 runs to 12 residues. From germline, CDR1 is SQVTM and CDR2 ANQGSEA. The junction had 5 bases not matched to a gene; V was cut back by 6 bases and J by 7 bases. CDR3 nucleotide sequence: TGCAGCGTCTCAGGGGGCGAACAGCCCCAGCATTTT. Protein product: CSVSGGEQPQHF.

V is TRBV5-1 and J is TRBJ2-5; TRBD2 agrees at 7 bases. The trim removed 6 bases at V and 5 bases at J, leaving 7 bases unmatched. This CDR3 has 13 amino acids. Germline CDR1 reads SGHRS; CDR2 reads YFSETQ. CDR3: CASKEAGRETQYF. The DNA of the CDR3 is TGCGCCAGCAAAGAAGCGGGGCGGGAGACCCAGTACTTC.